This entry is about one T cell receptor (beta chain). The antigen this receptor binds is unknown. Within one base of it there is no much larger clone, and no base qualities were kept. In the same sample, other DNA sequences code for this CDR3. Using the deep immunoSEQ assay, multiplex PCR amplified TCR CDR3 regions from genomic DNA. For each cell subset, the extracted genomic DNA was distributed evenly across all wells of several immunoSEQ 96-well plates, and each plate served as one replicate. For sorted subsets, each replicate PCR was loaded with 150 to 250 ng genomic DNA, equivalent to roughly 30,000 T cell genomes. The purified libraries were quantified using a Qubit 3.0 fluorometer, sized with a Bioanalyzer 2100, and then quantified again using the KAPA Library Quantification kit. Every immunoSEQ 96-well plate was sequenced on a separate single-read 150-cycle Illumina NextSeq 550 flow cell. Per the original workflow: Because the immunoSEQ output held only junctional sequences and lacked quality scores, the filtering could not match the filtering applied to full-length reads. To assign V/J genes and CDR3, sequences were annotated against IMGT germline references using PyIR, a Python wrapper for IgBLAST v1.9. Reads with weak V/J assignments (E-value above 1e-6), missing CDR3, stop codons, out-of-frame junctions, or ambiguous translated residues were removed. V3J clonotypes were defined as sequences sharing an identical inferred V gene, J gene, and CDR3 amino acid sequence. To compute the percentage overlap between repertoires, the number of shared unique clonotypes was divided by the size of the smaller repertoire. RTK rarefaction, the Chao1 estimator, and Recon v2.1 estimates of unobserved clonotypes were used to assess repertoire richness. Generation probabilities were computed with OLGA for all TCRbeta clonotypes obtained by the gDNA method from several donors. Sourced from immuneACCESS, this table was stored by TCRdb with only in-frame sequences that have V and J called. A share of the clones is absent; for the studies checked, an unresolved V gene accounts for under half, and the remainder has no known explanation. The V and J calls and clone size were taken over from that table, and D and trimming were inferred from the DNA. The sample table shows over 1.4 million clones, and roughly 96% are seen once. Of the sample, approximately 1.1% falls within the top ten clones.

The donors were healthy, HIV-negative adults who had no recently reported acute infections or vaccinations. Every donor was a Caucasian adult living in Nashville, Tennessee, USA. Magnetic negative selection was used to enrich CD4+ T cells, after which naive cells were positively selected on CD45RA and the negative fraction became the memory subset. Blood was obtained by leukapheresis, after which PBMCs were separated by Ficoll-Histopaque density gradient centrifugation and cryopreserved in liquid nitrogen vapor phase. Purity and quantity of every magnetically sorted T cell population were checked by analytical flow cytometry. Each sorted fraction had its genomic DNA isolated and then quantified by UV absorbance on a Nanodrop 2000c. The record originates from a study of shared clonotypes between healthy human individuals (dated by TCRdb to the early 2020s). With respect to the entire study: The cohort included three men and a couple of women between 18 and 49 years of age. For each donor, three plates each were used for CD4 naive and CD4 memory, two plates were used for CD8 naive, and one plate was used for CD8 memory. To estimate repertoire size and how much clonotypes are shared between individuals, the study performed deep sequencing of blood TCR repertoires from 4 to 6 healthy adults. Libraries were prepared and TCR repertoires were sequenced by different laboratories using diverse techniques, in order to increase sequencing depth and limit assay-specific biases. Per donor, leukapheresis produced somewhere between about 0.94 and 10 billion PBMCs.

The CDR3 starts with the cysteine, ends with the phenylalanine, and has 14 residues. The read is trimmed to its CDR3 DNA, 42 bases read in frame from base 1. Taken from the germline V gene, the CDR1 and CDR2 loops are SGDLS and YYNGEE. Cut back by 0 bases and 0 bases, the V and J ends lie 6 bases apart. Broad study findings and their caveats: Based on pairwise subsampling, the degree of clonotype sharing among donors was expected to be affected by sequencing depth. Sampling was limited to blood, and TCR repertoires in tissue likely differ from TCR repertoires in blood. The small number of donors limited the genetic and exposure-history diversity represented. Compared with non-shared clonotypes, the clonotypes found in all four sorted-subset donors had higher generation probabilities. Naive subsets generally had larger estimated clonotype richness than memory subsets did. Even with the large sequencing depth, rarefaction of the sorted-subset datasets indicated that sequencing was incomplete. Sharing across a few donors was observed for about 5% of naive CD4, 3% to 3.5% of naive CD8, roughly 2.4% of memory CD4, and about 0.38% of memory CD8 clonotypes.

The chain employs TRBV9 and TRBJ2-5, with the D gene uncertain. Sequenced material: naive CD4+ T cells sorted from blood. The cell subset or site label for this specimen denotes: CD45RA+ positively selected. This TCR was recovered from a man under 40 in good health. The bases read TGTGCCAGCAGCGTAGGGGTGCACCAAGAGACCCAGTACTTC. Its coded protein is CASSVGVHQETQYF.